The next 26 T cell receptor beta chains were all read from a single sample in a study of shared clonotypes between healthy human individuals. Assay used: immunoSEQ multiplex PCR; TCRdb lists only in-frame clones, some missing. The profile shows roughly 2.4 million clones, 90% to 96% of them singletons. The specimen sequenced was naive CD4+ T cells sorted from blood. Stated subset: CD45RA+ positively selected. Receptors originate from a man between 18 and 29 years old in good health.

Only one count was recorded for this clone. The chain has TRBV30 and TRBJ2-2; D is uncertain. The V and J ends lost 0 bases and 6 bases respectively, with 14 bases between them. This CDR3 has 15 amino acids. Germline V gene lookup returns CDR1 GTSNPN and CDR2 SVGIG (reference sequence). DNA of the CDR3: TGTGCCTGGAGTGTTAATACCGCCCAGGCCGGGGAGCTGTTTTTT. It translates to CAWSVNTAQAGELFF.

The gene calls are TRBV5-1 and TRBJ2-3; 7 bases fit TRBD2. CDR3 length equals 14 residues. In germline, CDR1 is SGHRS, CDR2 YFSETQ. With 6 bases clipped from V and 6 bases from J, the junction kept 10 bases outside the gene matches. The CDR3 DNA is TGCGCCAGCAAAACGGGGGGACCGGTCGATACGCAGTATTTT. This translates into CASKTGGPVDTQYF.

The V and J genes are TRBV5-1 and TRBJ2-2, with 7 positions matching TRBD1. With V trimmed by 0 bases and J by 4 bases, 6 bases remained unmatched. There are 16 residues in the CDR3. From germline, CDR1 is SGHRS and CDR2 YFSETQ. CDR3 region: CASSLVTGQPTGELFF. For the CDR3, the DNA is TGCGCCAGCAGCTTGGTAACGGGACAGCCCACCGGGGAGCTGTTTTTT. Based on the CDR3 plus reference TRBV5-1 and TRBJ2-2, the full variable domain is KAGVTQTPRYLIKTRGQQVTLSCSPISGHRSVSWYQQTPGQGLQFLFEYFSETQRNKGNFPGRFSGRQFSNSRSEMNVSTLELGDSALYLCASSLVTGQPTGELFFGEGSRLTVL.

The CDR3 bases are TGTGCCAGCCTCACCGGGGCGGGGAACACCGGGGAGCTGTTTTTT. This encodes CASLTGAGNTGELFF. The rearrangement uses TRBV2 and TRBJ2-2, with D perhaps TRBD1 or TRBD2 (5 bases each). CDR1 is SNHLY and CDR2 is FYNNEI in the germline V gene. Trimming took 8 bases from V and 1 from J, leaving 14 bases between them. The CDR3 loop spans 15 amino acids.

The chain carries TRBV7-8 and TRBJ1-2; 12 bases line up with TRBD1. The CDR3 totals 17 residues. The ends lost 3 bases at V and 2 bases at J; junction bases unmatched: 7. Germline loops: CDR1 SGHVS, CDR2 FQNEAQ. CDR3 sequence: CASSFRRDRGPNYGYTF. CDR3 nucleotides: TGTGCCAGCAGCTTTCGCCGGGACAGGGGGCCGAACTATGGCTACACCTTC.

The chain combines TRBV14 with TRBJ1-6; possible D gene TRBD1, 6 bases. V was pared by 6 bases and J by 7 bases, with 7 bases between. Germline CDR1 and CDR2: SGHDN and FVKESK. The CDR3 contains 12 residues. CDR3 nucleotides: TGTGCCAGCAGGACAGGAAATTCACCCCTCCACTTT. Translating it yields CASRTGNSPLHF.

The CDR3, as DNA: TGTGCCAGCAGGAGACTAGCGGCTGGGAACACCGGGGAGCTGTTTTTT. Its translation is CASRRLAAGNTGELFF. The V and J genes are TRBV6-6 and TRBJ2-2; 9 bases fit TRBD2. The CDR3 has 16 residues. CDR1 is MNHNY and CDR2 is SVGAGI in the germline V gene (reference sequence). J gave up 1 base and V 6 bases, and 6 bases lay outside the gene matches.

The rearrangement joins TRBV11-2 to TRBJ1-6; D perhaps matches TRBD1 (6 bases). The V end lost 5 bases, the J end lost 5 bases, and 13 bases lay between the germline ends. This CDR3 spans 15 amino acids. CDR1 SGHAT and CDR2 FQNNGV come from the germline V gene. The CDR3 here is CASSEQGPNNSPLHF. The DNA of the CDR3 is TGTGCCAGCAGCGAACAGGGACCCAATAATTCACCCCTCCACTTT.

This chain joins TRBV10-3 and TRBJ1-5, with TRBD1 matching over 7 bases. The CDR3 sequence is 13 residues long. J was trimmed by 6 bases and V by 11 bases; bases with no gene match: 10. Looked up from germline, CDR1 is ENHRY and CDR2 is SYGVKD. The CDR3 loop is CAVAGGLGQPQHF. CDR3 sequence (DNA): TGTGCCGTTGCAGGGGGGTTGGGTCAGCCCCAGCATTTT.

CDR3 bases: TGCAGCGTTGTAGGGACAGCATTCTACGAGCAGTACTTC. This encodes CSVVGTAFYEQYF. V and J are TRBV29-1 and TRBJ2-7; TRBD1 agrees at 7 bases. The V gene's germline CDR1 is SQVTM and CDR2 ANQGSEA. The J segment lost 3 bases and the V segment lost 4 bases, leaving 6 bases of the junction unmatched. This CDR3 is 13 amino acids long.

This chain links TRBV10-3 with TRBJ2-7, with D perhaps matching TRBD2 (6 bases). Trimming stripped 5 bases from V and 2 bases from J, with 16 bases between. Germline CDR1 ENHRY, CDR2 SYGVKD. The CDR3 is made up of 15 amino acids. The CDR3 protein is CAISSSAGSAYEQYF. For the CDR3, the DNA is TGTGCCATCAGTTCAAGTGCGGGAAGCGCCTACGAGCAGTACTTC.

Only one count was recorded for this clone. The chain recombines TRBV28 with TRBJ2-5; D remains ambiguous. Germline CDR1 reads MDHEN; CDR2 reads SYDVKM. Trimming removed 6 bases from V and 4 bases from J, with 15 bases in between. The CDR3 consists of 14 residues. The CDR3 DNA reads as TGTGCCAGCAGAATCAGTTGGGCCGGAGAGACCCAGTACTTC. It yields the protein CASRISWAGETQYF.

The chain is built from TRBV27 and TRBJ1-5, with unresolved D. The CDR3 extends over 12 amino acids. The ends were cut back, 5 bases at V and 11 bases at J, with 13 bases in the middle. The germline V gene has CDR1 MNHEY and CDR2 SMNVEV (reference sequence). The CDR3 DNA reads TGTGCCAGCAGTACGAGGGCTGGGGCCCAGCATTTT. Protein: CASSTRAGAQHF.

The rearrangement joins TRBV28 to TRBJ2-7; tentatively, D is TRBD2 (5 bases). Trimming removed 2 bases at V and 2 bases at J, with 13 bases between. This CDR3 contains 15 residues. Germline V gene data show CDR1 as MDHEN and CDR2 as SYDVKM. The CDR3 DNA reads as TGTGCCAGCAGTTTAATGGAGAGGGTTCCCTACGAGCAGTACTTC. It translates to CASSLMERVPYEQYF.

CDR3 region: CASSLGQGLEGNTIYF. The CDR3 DNA sequence: TGTGCCAGCAGCTTAGGACAGGGGTTGGAAGGAAACACCATATATTTT. The chain joins TRBV7-9 to TRBJ1-3, with 8 bases matching TRBD1. With V trimmed by 1 base and J by 4 bases, 6 bases remained unmatched. Germline V gene data show CDR1 as SEHNR and CDR2 as FQNEAQ (reference sequence). The CDR3 has 16 residues.

In this sample, this clone turned up once. The chain carries TRBV2 and TRBJ2-3; possibly TRBD2 for D (6 bases). Deletions cut 1 base from V and 13 bases from J, with 15 bases between. Germline V gene sequence: CDR1 SNHLY, CDR2 FYNNEI. The CDR3 extends over 13 amino acids. CDR3 DNA sequence: TGTGCCAGCAGTGAAGGCGGCCAGGGAGGAAAGTATTTT. Its protein is CASSEGGQGGKYF.

CDR3 residues: CASSSLLGGDEQYF. Here the CDR3 DNA reads TGCGCCAGCAGCTCCCTGTTGGGTGGCGACGAGCAGTACTTC. The chain joins TRBV5-1 to TRBJ2-7, with D uncertain. V was cut by 3 bases and J by 5 bases, with 15 bases left in between. The CDR3 runs to 14 residues. From germline, CDR1 is SGHRS and CDR2 YFSETQ.

The chain joins TRBV15 to TRBJ2-7, with a weak D call TRBD2 (6 bases). Germline CDR1 LNHNV, CDR2 YYDKDF (reference sequence). V lost 0 bases, J lost 3 bases, and 9 bases lay in between. This CDR3 region has 14 residues. The CDR3 DNA reads as TGTGCCACCAGCAGAGAAGGAGGGTTCTACGAGCAGTACTTC. This gives the protein CATSREGGFYEQYF.

The chain carries TRBV6-6 and TRBJ1-5; D not certain. V was cut by 2 bases and J by 3 bases, with 11 bases left in between. Per germline, CDR1 MNHNY and CDR2 SVGAGI (reference sequence). CDR3 size: 15 residues. The CDR3 region has the DNA TGTGCCAGCAGTTACCCGGACGGACTCAATCAGCCCCAGCATTTT. Encoded protein: CASSYPDGLNQPQHF.

The chain uses TRBV2 and TRBJ2-7, with 8 bases aligning to TRBD1. Germline V gene lookup returns CDR1 SNHLY and CDR2 FYNNEI. Trimming at V came to 1 base and at J to 2 bases, leaving 4 bases not matched to a gene. This CDR3 is built from 15 residues. The CDR3 DNA reads as TGTGCCAGCAGTGAAGAGACAGGGGCCCCCTACGAGCAGTACTTC. It encodes CASSEETGAPYEQYF.

This chain connects TRBV7-3 to TRBJ2-2, with TRBD1 identical over 9 bases. The CDR3 spans 14 residues. Germline V lookup: CDR1 SGHTA, CDR2 FQGTGA. V trimming: 3 bases; J trimming: 6 bases; junction bases outside the gene matches: 2. The CDR3 region has the DNA TGTGCCAGCAGCTTCGGACAGGGGTCCGGGGAGCTGTTTTTT. Its protein product is CASSFGQGSGELFF. Based on the CDR3 plus reference TRBV7-3 and TRBJ2-2, the full variable domain is GAGVSQTPSNKVTEKGKYVELRCDPISGHTALYWYRQSLGQGPEFLIYFQGTGAADDSGLPNDRFFAVRPEGSVSTLKIQRTERGDSAVYLCASSFGQGSGELFFGEGSRLTVL.

This chain uses TRBV10-1 with TRBJ2-7, with 9 nucleotides matching TRBD2. V dropped 0 bases and J dropped 0; count of bases not matched to a gene: 9. The CDR3 loop spans 18 amino acids. Germline V gene lookup returns CDR1 WNHNN and CDR2 SYGVQD (reference sequence). The CDR3 protein is CASSESRASGESSYEQYF. The CDR3, as DNA: TGCGCCAGCAGTGAGTCCAGGGCTAGCGGGGAAAGCTCCTACGAGCAGTACTTC.

This clone has more than one count but fewer than ten. This rearrangement joins TRBV27 to TRBJ1-4; TRBD1 might be the D (6 bases). The length of the CDR3 is 15 residues. Germline V CDR1 and CDR2: MNHEY, SMNVEV (reference sequence). V gave up 2 bases and J gave up 0 bases, with 7 bases separating them. The CDR3 reads CASSLRGATNEKLFF. Written as DNA, the CDR3 is TGTGCCAGCAGTTTAAGGGGGGCAACTAATGAAAAACTGTTTTTT.

This rearrangement joins TRBV5-6 to TRBJ1-5; the D gene is possibly TRBD1 (6 bases). V lost 0 bases, J lost 4 bases, and 8 bases lay in between. The CDR3 has 14 residues. Germline V CDR1 and CDR2: SGHDT, YYEEEE. CDR3 sequence reads: CASSLGTENQPQHF. The CDR3 nucleotides read TGTGCCAGCAGCTTGGGGACAGAAAATCAGCCCCAGCATTTT.

The chain carries TRBV15 and TRBJ1-6, with 7 bases fitting TRBD1. The CDR3 runs to 16 residues. V dropped 0 bases and J dropped 9; count of bases not matched to a gene: 8. The germline gives CDR1 LNHNV, CDR2 YYDKDF (reference sequence). The CDR3 protein is CATSRDGTERGSPLHF. The CDR3 region has the DNA TGTGCCACCAGCAGAGACGGGACAGAGAGGGGTTCACCCCTCCACTTT.

The chain is built from TRBV2 and TRBJ1-2, with TRBD1 matching over 8 bases. The V gene's germline CDR1 is SNHLY and CDR2 FYNNEI. This CDR3 region has 15 residues. Trimming cost V 4 bases and J 8 bases; bases outside gene matches: 12. The CDR3: CASSGDRGAGLGYTF. CDR3 in DNA: TGTGCCAGCAGTGGAGACAGGGGTGCCGGGTTGGGCTACACCTTC.